The 3 T cell receptor beta chains in this list originate from one sample, sequenced in a study of blood T cell repertoires in COVID-19. Using immunoSEQ multiplex PCR, the repertoire was profiled, and TCRdb retains in-frame clones only, with some absent. The profile shows roughly 230,000 clones, 80% to 85% of them singletons. Material for sequencing was PBMCs or T cells enriched from blood (not recorded which). The receptors originated from a man aged 45-65 years who had recovered from COVID-19.

The table lists this clone with a count of one. The chain combines TRBV6-6 with TRBJ2-1, with D possibly being TRBD2 (6 bases). V was trimmed by 6 bases and J by 7 bases, leaving 19 bases between them. This CDR3 comprises 15 residues. Looked up from germline, CDR1 is MNHNY and CDR2 is SVGAGI (reference sequence). The CDR3 nucleotides are TGTGCCAGCAGGCGCTTAGACAGACTAGGGAATGAGCAGTTCTTC. It translates to CASRRLDRLGNEQFF.

The chain recombines TRBV6-1 with TRBJ1-2, with 11 positions matching TRBD1. Germline loops: CDR1 MNHNS, CDR2 SASEGT. There are 16 residues in the CDR3. Germline trimming cut 4 bases from V and 4 bases from J; bases unmatched to any gene: 8. The CDR3 DNA reads TGTGCCAGCAGTGCGAGGACAGGGGGCTCAGTCTATGGCTACACCTTC. Its translation: CASSARTGGSVYGYTF.

The chain employs TRBV12-3 or TRBV12-4 and TRBJ2-7; D might be TRBD1 (5 bases). Trimming shortened V by 6 bases and J by 2 bases, and 5 bases separated the two germline ends. The CDR3 is 11 amino acids. The CDR3 region has the DNA TGTGCCAGCAGAGGGGCCTACGAGCAGTACTTC. This gives the protein CASRGAYEQYF.